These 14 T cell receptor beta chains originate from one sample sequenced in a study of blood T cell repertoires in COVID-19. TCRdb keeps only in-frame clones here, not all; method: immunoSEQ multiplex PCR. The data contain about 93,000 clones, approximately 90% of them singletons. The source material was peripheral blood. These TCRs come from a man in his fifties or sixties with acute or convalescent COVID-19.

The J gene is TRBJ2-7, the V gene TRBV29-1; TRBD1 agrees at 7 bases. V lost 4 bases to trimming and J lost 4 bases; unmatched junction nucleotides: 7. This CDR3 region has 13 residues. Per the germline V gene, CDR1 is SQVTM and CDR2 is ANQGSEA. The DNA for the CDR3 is TGCAGCGTTGGGGTGACAGGGAAGTACGAGCAGTACTTC. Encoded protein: CSVGVTGKYEQYF.

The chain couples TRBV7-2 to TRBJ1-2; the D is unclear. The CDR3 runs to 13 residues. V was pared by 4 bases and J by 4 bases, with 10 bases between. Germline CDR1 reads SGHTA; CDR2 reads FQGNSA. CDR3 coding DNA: TGTGCCAGCAGCTCTTCCGGGGTCTATGGCTACACCTTC. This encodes CASSSSGVYGYTF.

CDR3 region: CASSQTGDTEAFF. CDR3 nucleotide sequence: TGTGCCAGTAGTCAAACAGGGGACACTGAAGCTTTCTTT. The chain carries TRBV19 and TRBJ1-1, with 7 bases matching TRBD1. Germline lookup yields CDR1 LNHDA and CDR2 SQIVND (reference sequence). This CDR3 contains 13 residues. J was trimmed by 3 bases and V by 5 bases; bases with no gene match: 3.

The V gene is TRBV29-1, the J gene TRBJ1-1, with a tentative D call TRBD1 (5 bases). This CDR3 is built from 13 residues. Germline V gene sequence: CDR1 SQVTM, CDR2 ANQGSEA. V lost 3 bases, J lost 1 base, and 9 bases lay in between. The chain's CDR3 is CSVEKTANTEAFF. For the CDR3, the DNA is TGCAGCGTTGAGAAGACAGCGAACACTGAAGCTTTCTTT.

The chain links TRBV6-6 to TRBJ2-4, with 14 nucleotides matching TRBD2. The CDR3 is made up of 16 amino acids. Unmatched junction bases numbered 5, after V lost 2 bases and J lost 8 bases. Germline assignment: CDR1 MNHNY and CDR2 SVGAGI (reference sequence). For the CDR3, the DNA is TGTGCCAGCAGTTACGGGACTAGCGGGAGATTAGACATTCAGTACTTC. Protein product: CASSYGTSGRLDIQYF.

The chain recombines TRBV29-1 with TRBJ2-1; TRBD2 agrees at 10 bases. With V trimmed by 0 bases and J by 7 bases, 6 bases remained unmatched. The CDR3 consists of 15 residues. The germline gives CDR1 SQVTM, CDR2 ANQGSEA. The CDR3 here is CSVEDPAGGGNEQFF. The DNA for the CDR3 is TGCAGCGTTGAAGATCCAGCGGGAGGGGGAAATGAGCAGTTCTTC.

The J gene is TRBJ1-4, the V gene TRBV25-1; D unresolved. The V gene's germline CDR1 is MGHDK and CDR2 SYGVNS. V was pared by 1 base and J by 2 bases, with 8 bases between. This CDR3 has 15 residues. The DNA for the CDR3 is TGTGCCAGCAGTGAATCCGGAGTTACTAATGAAAAACTGTTTTTT. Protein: CASSESGVTNEKLFF. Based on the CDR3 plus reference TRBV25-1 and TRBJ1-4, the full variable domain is EADIYQTPRYLVIGTGKKITLECSQTMGHDKMYWYQQDPGMELHLIHYSYGVNSTEKGDLSSESTVSRIRTEHFPLTLESARPSHTSQYLCASSESGVTNEKLFFGSGTQLSVL.

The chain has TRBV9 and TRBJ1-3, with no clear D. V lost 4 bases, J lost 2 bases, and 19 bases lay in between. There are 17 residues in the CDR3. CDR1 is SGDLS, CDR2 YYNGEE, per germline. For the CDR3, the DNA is TGTGCCAGCAGCCCGCGCCTGGGCCCAGCTCCTGGAAACACCATATATTTT. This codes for CASSPRLGPAPGNTIYF.

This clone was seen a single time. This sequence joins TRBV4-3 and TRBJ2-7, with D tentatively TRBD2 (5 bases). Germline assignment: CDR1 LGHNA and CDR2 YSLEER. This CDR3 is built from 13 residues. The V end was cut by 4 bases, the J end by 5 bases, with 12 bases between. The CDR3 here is CASSPSRGDEQYV. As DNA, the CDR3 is TGCGCCAGCAGCCCTTCTCGGGGTGACGAGCAGTACGTC.

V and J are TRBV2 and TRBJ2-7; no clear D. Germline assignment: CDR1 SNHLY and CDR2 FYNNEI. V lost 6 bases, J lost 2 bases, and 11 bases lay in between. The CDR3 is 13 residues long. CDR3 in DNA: TGTGCCAGCAGAAGCCGCATACCCTACGAGCAGTACTTC. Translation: CASRSRIPYEQYF.

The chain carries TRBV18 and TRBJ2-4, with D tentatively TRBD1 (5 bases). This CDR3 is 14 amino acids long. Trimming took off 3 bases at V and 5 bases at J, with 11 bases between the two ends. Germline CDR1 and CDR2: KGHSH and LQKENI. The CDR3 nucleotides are TGTGCCAGCTCACCGCCGGACATAGAAAACATTCAGTACTTC. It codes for CASSPPDIENIQYF.

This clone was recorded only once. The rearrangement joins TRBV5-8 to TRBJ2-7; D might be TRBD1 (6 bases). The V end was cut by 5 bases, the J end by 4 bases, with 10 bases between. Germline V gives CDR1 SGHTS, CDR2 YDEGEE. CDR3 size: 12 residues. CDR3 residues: CASSRRGYEQYV. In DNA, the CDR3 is TGTGCCAGCAGTCGTAGGGGGTACGAGCAGTACGTC.

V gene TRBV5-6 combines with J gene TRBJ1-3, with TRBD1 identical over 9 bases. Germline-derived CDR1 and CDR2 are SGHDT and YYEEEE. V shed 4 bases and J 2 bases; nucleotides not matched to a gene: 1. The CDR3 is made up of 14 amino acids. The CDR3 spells CASSGQGTGNTIYF. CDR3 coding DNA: TGTGCCAGCAGCGGACAGGGGACTGGAAACACCATATATTTT.

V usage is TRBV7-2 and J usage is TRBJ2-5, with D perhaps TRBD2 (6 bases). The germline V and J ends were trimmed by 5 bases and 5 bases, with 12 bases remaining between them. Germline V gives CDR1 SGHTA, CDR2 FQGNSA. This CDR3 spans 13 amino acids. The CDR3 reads CASSRGAGETQYF. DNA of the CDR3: TGTGCCAGCAGCCGCGGGGCGGGGGAGACCCAGTACTTC.